The rows below give T cell receptor beta chains drawn from one sample of a study of OX40 agonist ivuxolimab in advanced cancers. Produced via immunoSEQ multiplex PCR; TCRdb's table is partial and in-frame only. Here the sample spans tens of thousands of clones, 94% being singletons. The sample here was CD4+ or CD8+ T cells sorted from blood, taken in a trial of the OX40 agonist ivuxolimab. The receptors were gathered from an adult with an advanced solid tumor such as melanoma, head and neck, liver or kidney cancer. Each CDR3 is given with its conserved first and last residue. Each record gives: CDR3 length, clone size, D gene, V gene, J gene, CDR3 protein, CDR3 DNA. A D gene is named only where the DNA matches it firmly. Clone size is shown for a subset of rows, as once, few, many or a class of expanded clone.

>13|few|NA|TRBV4-2|TRBJ1-6
CAGRLGGDSPLHF
TGTGCCGGGAGGTTAGGGGGTGATTCACCCCTCCACTTT
>13|NA|NA|TRBV10-3|TRBJ2-3
CAISEPGLDTQYF
TGTGCCATCAGTGAGCCAGGGTTAGATACGCAGTATTTT
>16|NA|TRBD1|TRBV28|TRBJ2-7
CASKPGDGQGKNEQYF
TGTGCCAGCAAACCCGGCGATGGACAGGGAAAGAACGAGCAGTACTTC
>11|few|NA|TRBV27|TRBJ2-5
CASRVRETQYF
TGTGCCAGCAGGGTTCGGGAGACCCAGTACTTC
>16|NA|NA|TRBV4-3|TRBJ2-2
CASSQDSGFNTGELFF
TGCGCCAGCAGCCAGGATTCTGGGTTTAACACCGGGGAGCTGTTTTTT
>14|NA|NA|TRBV7-2|TRBJ1-6
CASSLVPKNSPLHF
TGTGCCAGCAGCTTGGTTCCCAAGAATTCACCCCTCCACTTT
>15|NA|TRBD1|TRBV7-6|TRBJ2-3
CASSLGQGVTDTQYF
TGTGCCAGCAGCTTAGGACAGGGGGTCACAGATACGCAGTATTTT
>12|once|NA|TRBV19|TRBJ2-7
CASGGGSYEQYF
TGTGCCAGTGGGGGTGGGTCCTACGAGCAGTACTTC
>15|NA|TRBD1|TRBV6-5|TRBJ1-5
CASKGTGFRNQPQHF
TGTGCCAGCAAAGGGACAGGGTTCCGCAATCAGCCCCAGCATTTT
>14|NA|NA|TRBV29-1|TRBJ2-7
CSVEDPGIPYEQYF
TGCAGCGTTGAAGATCCGGGGATCCCCTACGAGCAGTACTTC
>13|NA|NA|TRBV15|TRBJ2-7
CATSRGVSYEQYF
TGTGCCACCAGCAGAGGGGTATCCTACGAGCAGTACTTC
>15|NA|TRBD1|TRBV9|TRBJ1-4
CASSAQGATNEKLFF
TGTGCCAGCAGCGCCCAGGGGGCAACTAATGAAAAACTGTTTTTT
>13|NA|NA|TRBV11-2|TRBJ2-5
CASSLWPGETQYF
TGTGCCAGCAGCTTATGGCCCGGGGAGACCCAGTACTTC
>14|NA|TRBD2|TRBV7-9|TRBJ2-7
CASSPRTSSYEQYF
TGTGCCAGCAGCCCCCGGACTAGCTCCTACGAGCAGTACTTC
>13|NA|NA|TRBV19|TRBJ1-1
CASSQVMNTEAFF
TGTGCCAGTAGTCAGGTCATGAACACTGAAGCTTTCTTT
>13|NA|NA|TRBV9|TRBJ1-1
CASSSPQVTEAFF
TGTGCCAGCAGCTCACCACAGGTAACTGAAGCTTTCTTT
>14|NA|NA|TRBV6-5|TRBJ1-4
CASSITVWSEKLFF
TGTGCCAGCAGTATTACGGTGTGGAGTGAAAAACTGTTTTTT
>14|NA|NA|TRBV7-3|TRBJ2-5
CASSLSGWRETQYF
TGTGCCAGCAGCTTATCGGGGTGGCGAGAGACCCAGTACTTC
>13|NA|NA|TRBV2|TRBJ2-5
CASCLGLRETQYF
TGTGCCAGCTGTCTGGGCCTGAGGGAGACCCAGTACTTC
>12|once|NA|TRBV9|TRBJ2-2
CASSSYTGELFF
TGTGCCAGCAGCTCCTACACCGGGGAGCTGTTTTTT
>16|NA|NA|TRBV7-8|TRBJ2-6
CASSLEGARQKNVLTF
TGTGCCAGCAGCTTAGAGGGCGCTAGGCAGAAGAACGTCCTGACTTTC
>14|NA|NA|TRBV9|TRBJ2-2
CASSWDLNTGELFF
TGTGCCAGCAGCTGGGACCTGAACACCGGGGAGCTGTTTTTT
>14|NA|NA|TRBV19|TRBJ2-7
CASTSSGASYEQYF
TGTGCCAGTACCTCCTCGGGGGCCTCCTACGAGCAGTACTTC
>13|NA|NA|TRBV4-3|TRBJ2-3
CASSQESTDTQYF
TGCGCCAGCAGCCAAGAGAGCACAGATACGCAGTATTTT
>15|NA|TRBD1|TRBV6-6|TRBJ1-4
CASSDRVRTNEKLFF
TGTGCCAGCAGTGACAGGGTACGGACTAATGAAAAACTGTTTTTT
>14|NA|NA|TRBV6-1|TRBJ1-1
CASTEMEFNTEAFF
TGTGCCAGCACCGAAATGGAGTTTAACACTGAAGCTTTCTTT
>15|few|TRBD1|TRBV4-1|TRBJ1-1
CASSLPGTGNAEAFF
TGCGCCAGCAGCCTACCCGGGACAGGGAACGCTGAAGCTTTCTTT
>15|NA|NA|TRBV6-5|TRBJ1-2
CASSLGPRLNYGYTF
TGTGCCAGCAGTTTAGGGCCGAGACTTAACTATGGCTACACCTTC
>21|once|TRBD2|TRBV7-6|TRBJ2-1
CASSFLVVGLAGGRSYNEQFF
TGTGCCAGCAGCTTTCTAGTTGTAGGACTAGCGGGGGGCCGATCCTACAATGAGCAGTTCTTC
>14|NA|NA|TRBV18|TRBJ2-5
CASSPDGVQETQYF
TGTGCCAGCTCCCCGGACGGAGTCCAAGAGACCCAGTACTTC
>20|NA|TRBD1|TRBV27|TRBJ1-3
CASSLSAGTGFTYSGNTIYF
TGTGCCAGCAGTTTATCGGCCGGGACAGGGTTTACATACTCTGGAAACACCATATATTTT
>12|NA|NA|TRBV6-5|TRBJ1-1
CASSYGETEAFF
TGTGCCAGCAGTTACGGGGAAACTGAAGCTTTCTTT
>14|NA|NA|TRBV27|TRBJ2-7
CASSLSSLTYEQYF
TGTGCCAGCAGTTTATCGTCATTAACCTACGAGCAGTACTTC
>15|NA|TRBD2|TRBV7-6|TRBJ2-1
CASSPTSGGDNEQFF
TGTGCCAGCAGCCCTACTAGCGGGGGTGACAATGAGCAGTTCTTC
>14|NA|NA|TRBV10-3|TRBJ1-3
CAISSIDSGNTIYF
TGTGCCATCAGTTCCATAGATTCTGGAAACACCATATATTTT
>16|NA|NA|TRBV7-8|TRBJ2-7
CASSTSPATASYEQYF
TGTGCCAGCAGCACGTCCCCGGCGACAGCTTCCTACGAGCAGTACTTC
>15|NA|NA|TRBV6-6|TRBJ1-3
CASSSTGQSGNTIYF
TGTGCCAGCAGTAGTACAGGACAGTCCGGAAACACCATATATTTT
>18|once|TRBD1|TRBV4-2|TRBJ1-1
CASSQDGTGYVGRTEAFF
TGTGCCAGCAGCCAAGATGGGACAGGGTACGTCGGGAGAACTGAAGCTTTCTTT
>14|once|NA|TRBV9|TRBJ2-3
CASSEDLGSDTQYF
TGTGCCAGCTCAGAGGACCTCGGTTCAGATACGCAGTATTTT
>15|few|NA|TRBV7-2|TRBJ1-1
CASSLEWPENTEAFF
TGTGCCAGCAGCTTAGAATGGCCGGAGAACACTGAAGCTTTCTTT
>15|NA|TRBD1|TRBV5-6|TRBJ2-4
CASSFFGDRGNIQYF
TGTGCCAGCAGCTTTTTTGGGGACAGGGGAAACATTCAGTACTTC
>16|NA|NA|TRBV27|TRBJ2-7
CASSLRAAGGSYEQYF
TGTGCCAGCAGTTTAAGGGCGGCAGGGGGGTCCTACGAGCAGTACTTC
>16|NA|TRBD1|TRBV5-1|TRBJ2-7
CASSSRRGPSSYEQYF
TGCGCCAGCAGCTCTCGCAGGGGGCCGAGCTCCTACGAGCAGTACTTC
>15|NA|NA|TRBV19|TRBJ2-2
CASSISDYGAGELFF
TGTGCCAGTAGTATCTCCGATTACGGGGCCGGGGAGCTGTTTTTT
>14|NA|NA|TRBV7-9|TRBJ1-3
CASSSGGSRNTIYF
TGTGCCAGCAGCTCCGGGGGTAGCCGGAACACCATATATTTT
>15|once|TRBD2|TRBV10-3|TRBJ2-7
CAISESISGAYEQYF
TGTGCCATCAGTGAGTCGATTAGCGGGGCCTACGAGCAGTACTTC
>13|once|NA|TRBV27|TRBJ1-2
CASSPSPVYGYTF
TGTGCCAGCAGTCCCAGCCCCGTCTATGGCTACACCTTC
>13|NA|TRBD1|TRBV28|TRBJ1-2
CASSPGQGYGYTF
TGTGCCAGCAGTCCGGGACAGGGCTATGGCTACACCTTC
>10|NA|NA|TRBV28|TRBJ1-1
CASRDTEAFF
TGTGCCAGCAGGGACACTGAAGCTTTCTTT
>15|once|NA|TRBV7-9|TRBJ1-1
CASSLASGVNTEAFF
TGTGCCAGCAGCTTAGCAAGCGGGGTGAACACTGAAGCTTTCTTT
>15|NA|TRBD2|TRBV27|TRBJ2-7
CASSSTGGRAGEQYF
TGTGCCAGCAGTTCCACCGGCGGGAGGGCAGGCGAGCAGTACTTC
>16|NA|TRBD2|TRBV5-1|TRBJ2-3
CASSYSSGGPADTQYF
TGCGCCAGCAGCTACTCTAGCGGGGGGCCAGCAGATACGCAGTATTTT
>15|NA|TRBD1|TRBV11-3|TRBJ2-7
CASSPSGQGTYEQYF
TGTGCCAGCAGCCCCTCGGGACAGGGAACCTACGAGCAGTACTTC
>16|NA|NA|TRBV11-2|TRBJ2-7
CASSLRLWQVFDEQYF
TGTGCCAGCAGCTTACGGTTGTGGCAGGTTTTTGACGAGCAGTACTTC
>15|NA|TRBD1|TRBV27|TRBJ2-3
CASSLLGGGQGTQYF
TGTGCCAGCAGTTTATTGGGGGGGGGACAGGGTACGCAGTATTTT